The source of this T cell receptor (beta chain) is a study of shared clonotypes between healthy human individuals. CDR3 length equals 15 residues. CDR1 is SGHTS, CDR2 YDEGEE, per germline. Trimming at V came to 2 bases and at J to 3 bases, leaving 6 bases not matched to a gene. The protocol was immunoSEQ multiplex PCR, while the TCRdb copy is restricted to in-frame clones and leaves out a portion. The sample yields nearly 2 million clones, roughly 95% seen once. The naive CD8 subset, CD45RO-negative cells positively selected for CCR7, excluded terminally differentiated effector memory CD45RA+ cells. The rearrangement links TRBV5-8 to TRBJ2-7; TRBD1 agrees at 9 bases. This sequence originates from a man aged 18 to 29 in good health. The sample was naive CD8+ T cells sorted from blood. CDR3: CASSFLGTGNYEQYF. The CDR3 coding sequence is TGTGCCAGCAGCTTCCTCGGGACAGGGAACTACGAGCAGTACTTC. Variable domain in full (rest from reference TRBV5-8 and TRBJ2-7): EAGVTQSPTHLIKTRGQQATLRCSPISGHTSVYWYQQALGLGLQFLLWYDEGEERNRGNFPPRFSGRQFPNYSSELNVNALELEDSALYLCASSFLGTGNYEQYFGPGTRLTVT.